This T cell receptor beta chain was obtained from a study of CD4+ T cells in melanoma. General observations from the study: CD8+ T cell, macrophage and B cell function reportedly correlated with neoantigen-specific CD4+ T cells.

TCRdb's copy holds only in-frame clones and misses some; the assay was immunoSEQ multiplex PCR. The table lists 20,000 to 25,000 clones, more than 70% of them singletons, with roughly a tenth in the top ten. A word on this clone: Its antigen is not known.

The V end was cut by 5 bases, the J end by 0 bases, with 8 bases between. Germline assignment: CDR1 MNHEY and CDR2 SVGAGI. The CDR3 has 14 amino acids. V gene TRBV6-5 combines with J gene TRBJ2-1; D unclear. This TCR was recovered from a human donor with melanoma. The CDR3 region has the DNA TGTGCCAGCAGTCCCTTACACTCCTACAATGAGCAGTTCTTC. Protein: CASSPLHSYNEQFF.